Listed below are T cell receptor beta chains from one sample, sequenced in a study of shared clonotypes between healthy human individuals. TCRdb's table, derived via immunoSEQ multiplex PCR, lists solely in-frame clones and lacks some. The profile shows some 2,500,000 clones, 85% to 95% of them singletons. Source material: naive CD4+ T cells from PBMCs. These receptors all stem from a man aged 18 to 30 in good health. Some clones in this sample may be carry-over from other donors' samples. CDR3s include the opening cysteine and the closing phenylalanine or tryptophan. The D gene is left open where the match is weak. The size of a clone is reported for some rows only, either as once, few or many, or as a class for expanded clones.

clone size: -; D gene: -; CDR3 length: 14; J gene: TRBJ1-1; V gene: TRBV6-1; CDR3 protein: CASSEDRVNTEAFF; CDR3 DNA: TGTGCCAGCAGTGAGGACAGAGTCAACACTGAAGCTTTCTTT
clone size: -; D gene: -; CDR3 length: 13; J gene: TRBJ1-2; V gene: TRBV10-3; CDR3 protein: CAISEGTPPGHTF; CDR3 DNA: TGTGCCATCAGTGAGGGGACACCACCGGGACACACCTTC
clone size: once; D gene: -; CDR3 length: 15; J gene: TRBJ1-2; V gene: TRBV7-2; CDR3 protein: CASSFNPGLPEGYTF; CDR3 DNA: TGTGCCAGCAGCTTCAACCCCGGGCTCCCGGAGGGCTACACCTTC
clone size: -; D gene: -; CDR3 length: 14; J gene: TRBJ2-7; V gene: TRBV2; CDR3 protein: CASSGSTGAYEQYF; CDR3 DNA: TGTGCCAGCAGTGGTAGTACAGGCGCATACGAGCAGTACTTC
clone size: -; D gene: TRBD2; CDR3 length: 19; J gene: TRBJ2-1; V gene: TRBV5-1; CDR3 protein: CASSFGRNVAGGTPHEQFF; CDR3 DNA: TGCGCCAGCAGCTTCGGCCGGAACGTAGCGGGAGGCACCCCGCATGAGCAGTTCTTC
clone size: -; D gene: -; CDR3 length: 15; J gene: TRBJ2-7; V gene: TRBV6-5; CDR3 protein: CASSYSRDTTYEQYF; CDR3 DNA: TGTGCCAGCAGTTACTCGCGGGATACCACCTACGAGCAGTACTTC
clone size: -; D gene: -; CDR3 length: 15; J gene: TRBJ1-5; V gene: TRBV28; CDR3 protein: CASSFGVNSNQPQHF; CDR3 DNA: TGTGCCAGCAGTTTCGGAGTTAATAGCAATCAGCCCCAGCATTTT
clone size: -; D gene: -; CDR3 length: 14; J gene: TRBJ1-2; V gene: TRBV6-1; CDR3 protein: CASSVERVHGGYTF; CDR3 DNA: TGTGCCAGCAGTGTCGAAAGGGTGCATGGAGGCTACACCTTC
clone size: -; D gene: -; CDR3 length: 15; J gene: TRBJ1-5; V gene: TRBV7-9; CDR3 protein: CASSLDKYSNQPQHF; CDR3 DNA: TGTGCCAGCAGCTTGGACAAATATAGCAATCAGCCCCAGCATTTT
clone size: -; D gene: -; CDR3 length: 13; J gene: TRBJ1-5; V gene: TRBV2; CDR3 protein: CASSARGAVAQHF; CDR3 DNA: TGTGCCAGCAGCGCAAGAGGGGCCGTGGCCCAGCATTTT